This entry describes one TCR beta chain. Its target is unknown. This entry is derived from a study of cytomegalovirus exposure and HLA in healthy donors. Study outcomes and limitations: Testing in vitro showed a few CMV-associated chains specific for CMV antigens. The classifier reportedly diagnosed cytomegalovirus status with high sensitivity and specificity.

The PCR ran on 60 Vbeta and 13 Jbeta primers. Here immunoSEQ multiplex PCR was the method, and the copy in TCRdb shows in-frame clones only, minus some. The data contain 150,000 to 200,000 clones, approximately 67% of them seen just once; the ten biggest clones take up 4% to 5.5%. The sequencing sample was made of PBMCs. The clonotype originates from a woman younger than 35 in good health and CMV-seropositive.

CDR3 nucleotide sequence: TGTGCCAGCAGGGGACAGGGCACCGGGGAGCTGTTTTTT. Translating it yields CASRGQGTGELFF. The J gene is TRBJ2-2, the V gene TRBV6-1; 9 bases align to TRBD1. Looked up from germline, CDR1 is MNHNS and CDR2 is SASEGT. V shed 6 bases, J shed 4 bases, and the junction held 0 bases outside the gene matches. The CDR3 totals 13 residues.